Listed here is a single T cell receptor (beta chain). This specimen comes from a study of identifying expanded T cells in peripheral blood. The data were produced by immunoSEQ multiplex PCR, yet TCRdb's version contains in-frame clones alone and is incomplete. The sample carries under 95,000 clones, approximately 91% recorded once. The sequence came from a person aged 18 to 69 in good health. The sample consisted of blood.

The CDR3, as DNA: TGTGCCAGCGGCCCCTATTACACTGAAGCTTTCTTT. It encodes CASGPYYTEAFF. The V gene is TRBV6-5, the J gene TRBJ1-1; D gene unclear. Trimming removed 8 bases from V and 3 bases from J, with 10 bases in between. This CDR3 has 12 residues. CDR1 is MNHEY, CDR2 SVGAGI, per germline.